What follows are 19 T cell receptor beta chains derived from one specimen sequenced in a study of blood T cells in healthy people across ages (dated by TCRdb to the mid-2010s). Receptor libraries were prepared by 5' RACE. Sequencing was carried out with an Illumina HiSeq 2500. A second PCR of about 6 to 12 cycles was run with a J-beta primer mix and a sample-barcoded 5' primer. TCRdb itself trimmed the public reads at Q25 with fastp, ran MiXCR and retained productive beta chains. CDR3 protein duplicates are merged, each entry listing the most common genes and DNA. Counted in this sample were about 800,000 distinct CDR3 sequences; about 62% of them appeared once. Roughly 22% of the sample lies in the top ten. The sequenced sample was blood. The receptors come from a man aged 25-40 years in good health.

CDR3 region: CASSYHNTQYF. CDR3 bases: TGTGCCAGCAGTTACCACAATACGCAGTATTTT. This chain links TRBV6-5 with TRBJ2-3; no clear D gene. Germline CDR1 and CDR2: MNHEY and SVGAGI. V was clipped by 2 bases and J by 7 bases, with 4 bases between them. This CDR3 is built from 11 residues.

The V call is TRBV6-5, the J call TRBJ1-2, with D possibly TRBD1 on 5 matching bases. The CDR3 loop spans 15 amino acids. V lost 5 bases, J lost 0 bases, and 13 bases lay in between. CDR1 is MNHEY, CDR2 SVGAGI, per germline. CDR3: CASSKQGSANYGYTF. The CDR3 nucleotides read TGTGCCAGCAGTAAGCAGGGAAGCGCTAACTATGGCTACACCTTC.

This clonotype has a count of ten or more. This chain links TRBV5-1 with TRBJ2-1, with TRBD2 matching over 10 bases. Trimming removed 4 bases from V and 4 bases from J; junction bases left unmatched: 5. This CDR3 spans 15 amino acids. Germline lookup yields CDR1 SGHRS and CDR2 YFSETQ. The CDR3 protein is CASSTQRGGYNEQFF. In DNA form, the CDR3 reads TGCGCCAGCAGCACCCAGCGGGGGGGATACAATGAGCAGTTCTTC. The entire variable domain, with the rest obtained from reference TRBV5-1 and TRBJ2-1, is as follows: KAGVTQTPRYLIKTRGQQVTLSCSPISGHRSVSWYQQTPGQGLQFLFEYFSETQRNKGNFPGRFSGRQFSNSRSEMNVSTLELGDSALYLCASSTQRGGYNEQFFGPGTRLTVL.

The CDR3 spells CASSQGRLAGEETQYF. The CDR3 region has the DNA TGCGCCAGCAGCCAAGGCCGACTAGCGGGGGAAGAGACCCAGTACTTC. This chain uses TRBV4-1 with TRBJ2-5, with 12 bases matching TRBD2. The junction had 3 bases not matched to a gene; V was cut back by 1 base and J by 3 bases. Germline V CDR1 and CDR2: MGHRA, YSYEKL. This CDR3 spans 16 amino acids.

The chain links TRBV6-2 or TRBV6-3 to TRBJ2-7; 7 bases line up with TRBD1. V trimming: 6 bases; J trimming: 2 bases; junction bases outside the gene matches: 4. The CDR3 length is 13 residues. Germline V gives CDR1 MNHEY, CDR2 SVGEGT. The CDR3 sequence is CASRSTGTYEQYF. The CDR3 DNA follows: TGTGCCAGCAGATCGACAGGGACCTACGAGCAGTACTTC.

V and J are TRBV12-3 or TRBV12-4 and TRBJ2-4; 9 bases map to TRBD1. The V segment lost 6 bases and the J segment 3 bases; nucleotides outside the gene matches: 9. The CDR3 totals 16 residues. CDR3 sequence: CASSPDRGGGKNIQYF. The CDR3 DNA sequence: TGTGCCAGCAGCCCGGACAGGGGAGGAGGCAAAAACATTCAGTACTTC.

There are a few counts of this clonotype. The V gene is TRBV20-1, the J gene TRBJ2-4; TRBD2 aligns across 10 bases. The J call is uncertain, as TRBJ2-5 better fits the DNA end. The CDR3 runs 13 residues. Germline V gene lookup returns CDR1 DFQATT and CDR2 SNEGSKA (reference sequence). CDR3: CSAPGLAEETQYF. The CDR3 bases are TGCAGTGCTCCCGGACTAGCGGAGGAGACCCAGTACTTC.

This clonotype turned up a few times. The chain joins TRBV10-3 to TRBJ1-2; 9 nucleotides line up with TRBD1. The CDR3 runs 14 residues. Trimming at V came to 8 bases and at J to 8 bases, leaving 12 bases not matched to a gene. The germline gives CDR1 ENHRY, CDR2 SYGVKD. This CDR3 reads CAIADRGSVFGYTF. The CDR3 bases are TGTGCCATCGCCGACAGGGGGTCCGTATTCGGCTACACCTTC.

This clonotype turned up a few times. The V gene is TRBV20-1, the J gene TRBJ1-2; 7 bases are shared with TRBD1. The CDR3 has 12 residues. From germline, CDR1 is DFQATT and CDR2 SNEGSKA (reference sequence). The V and J ends lost 6 bases and 2 bases, in that order; junction bases with no gene match: 3. The CDR3 DNA is TGCAGTGCAAAGGACAGGAACTATGGCTACACCTTC. Translated: CSAKDRNYGYTF.

This clonotype occurred a few times. The chain employs TRBV20-1 and TRBJ1-2; D call uncertain. Trimming cost V 5 bases and J 6 bases, with 13 bases left between them. CDR3 length: 12 amino acids. Germline CDR1 DFQATT, CDR2 SNEGSKA (reference sequence). The chain's CDR3 is CSAPWGADGYTF. Here the CDR3 DNA reads TGCAGTGCTCCCTGGGGAGCCGATGGCTACACCTTC.

A few counts support this clonotype. J is TRBJ2-7 and V is TRBV20-1; 14 nucleotides line up with TRBD2. V gave up 5 bases and J gave up 7 bases; unmatched junction bases: 7. The CDR3 has 14 residues. In germline, CDR1 is DFQATT, CDR2 SNEGSKA (reference sequence). The CDR3 loop reads CSAPGTSGSEEQYF. CDR3 in DNA: TGCAGTGCTCCGGGGACTAGCGGGAGTGAAGAGCAGTACTTC.

This clonotype has a handful of counts. V gene TRBV7-2 combines with J gene TRBJ2-1, with D uncertain. V lost 8 bases, J lost 8 bases, and 10 bases lay in between. This CDR3 region has 11 residues. Germline V gene sequence: CDR1 SGHTA, CDR2 FQGNSA. CDR3 DNA: TGTGCCAGCCGAAGGGTGGATGAGCAGTTCTTC. Its protein product is CASRRVDEQFF. The full variable domain, completed using reference TRBV7-2 and TRBJ2-1, is GAGVSQSPSNKVTEKGKDVELRCDPISGHTALYWYRQSLGQGLEFLIYFQGNSAPDKSGLPSDRFSAERTGGSVSTLTIQRTQQEDSAVYLCASRRVDEQFFGPGTRLTVL.

In its sample, this clonotype was seen a few times. This chain connects TRBV7-2 to TRBJ2-3; D is unclear. Germline assignment: CDR1 SGHTA and CDR2 FQGNSA. V gave up 6 bases and J gave up 7 bases, with 8 bases separating them. The CDR3 is made up of 11 amino acids. The CDR3 DNA reads TGTGCCAGCAGTTTGTCGAATACGCAGTATTTT. This sequence encodes CASSLSNTQYF.

The chain is built from TRBV28 and TRBJ2-7; no firm D call. This CDR3 is built from 10 residues. V lost 8 bases, J lost 3 bases, and 5 bases lay in between. Germline CDR1 is MDHEN and CDR2 is SYDVKM. CDR3: CASAGYEQYF. The CDR3 coding sequence is TGTGCCAGCGCAGGCTACGAGCAGTACTTC.

The gene calls are TRBV6-5 and TRBJ2-3; TRBD2 aligns across 8 bases. Per germline, CDR1 MNHEY and CDR2 SVGAGI. The CDR3 extends over 18 amino acids. With 0 bases clipped from V and 2 bases from J, the junction kept 10 bases outside the gene matches. DNA of the CDR3: TGTGCCAGCAGTTACTCGGCGCCGTCGGGAGGGCCCACAGATACGCAGTATTTT. Protein sequence: CASSYSAPSGGPTDTQYF.

This clonotype was counted a single time. The V and J genes are TRBV20-1 and TRBJ2-3; 8 bases are shared with TRBD1. The germline CDR1 and CDR2 sequences are DFQATT and SNEGSKA (reference sequence). The CDR3 has 14 amino acids. Unmatched junction bases numbered 13, after V lost 5 bases and J lost 9 bases. The CDR3 nucleotides read TGCAGTGCTCCCCGGATGGACAGGGTGGGGACGCAGTATTTT. Its translation is CSAPRMDRVGTQYF.

The V and J genes are TRBV29-1 and TRBJ1-4; D might be TRBD1 (5 bases). Germline CDR1 and CDR2: SQVTM and ANQGSEA. V gave up 5 bases and J gave up 12 bases, with 13 bases separating them. The CDR3 has 11 residues. CDR3 sequence: CSVIGQGELFF. The DNA of the CDR3 is TGCAGCGTTATAGGTCAAGGGGAACTGTTTTTT.

Only a few counts were recorded for this clonotype. The CDR3 protein is CASTPGQEGTQYF. CDR3 DNA: TGTGCCAGCACTCCGGGACAGGAAGGGACCCAGTACTTC. The J gene is TRBJ2-5, the V gene TRBV21-1; whether TRBD1, the table's D call, matches the DNA was not checked. TRBV21-1 is a listed pseudogene. CDR3 length: 13 residues.

This clonotype was detected a few times. This chain joins TRBV2 and TRBJ2-1, with a tentative D call TRBD2 (5 bases). The CDR3 runs to 12 residues. Germline values: CDR1 SNHLY, CDR2 FYNNEI. The V and J ends lost 6 bases and 10 bases respectively, with 13 bases between them. CDR3 DNA: TGTGCCAGCAGCGAAAGAGGGAAAGAGCAGTTCTTC. Its translation: CASSERGKEQFF.